These 19 T cell receptor beta chains came from one sample sequenced in a study of low-dose radiotherapy and immunotherapy resistance in tumors. Specified time point: after trial treatment. The sample's treatment: LDRT plus nivolumab, ipilimumab, low-dose cyclophosphamide and aspirin (RACIN trial). Primers targeting TRAV and TRBV primed first-strand cDNA, covering alpha and beta chains. The TCRs were subjected to amplification over around 18 PCR cycles employing a constant-region primer in conjunction with a V-primer adapter. Each CDR3 protein gets one entry after TCRdb re-called the reads with MiXCR. Here the sample spans about 84,000 distinct CDR3 sequences, about 17% being singletons. The sequencing here drew on PBMCs, taken after low-dose radiotherapy plus immunotherapy. The receptors shown here come from a male donor with prostate cancer.

The chain recombines TRBV19 with TRBJ1-5; 7 bases are a match to TRBD1. Germline V gene data show CDR1 as LNHDA and CDR2 as SQIVND (reference sequence). V lost 4 bases, J lost 15 bases, and 9 bases stayed unmatched. CDR3 size: 12 residues. This CDR3 reads CASSTITGARHF. CDR3 bases: TGTGCCAGTAGTACTATAACAGGGGCCCGGCATTTT.

There are many counts of this clonotype. V gene TRBV29-1 combines with J gene TRBJ1-1; D unresolved. This CDR3 contains 14 residues. V lost 3 bases to trimming and J lost 0 bases, with 11 bases between them. CDR1 and CDR2 (germline): SQVTM, ANQGSEA. In DNA form, the CDR3 reads TGCAGCGTTGAGGCGTTGGGCATGAACACTGAAGCTTTCTTT. Its protein is CSVEALGMNTEAFF.

This clonotype was observed at least ten times. The chain carries TRBV28 and TRBJ2-7, with D perhaps matching TRBD1 or TRBD2 (5 bases each). This CDR3 is 15 amino acids long. V lost 6 bases and J 6 bases, leaving 21 bases between the germline ends. CDR1 is MDHEN, CDR2 SYDVKM, per germline. CDR3 in amino acids: CASRPLGRAGVEQYF. DNA for the CDR3: TGTGCCAGCAGGCCTTTGGGCAGGGCCGGGGTCGAGCAGTACTTC.

This clonotype was recorded at least ten times. V is TRBV20-1 and J is TRBJ2-7; TRBD1 agrees at 10 bases. Germline V lookup: CDR1 DFQATT, CDR2 SNEGSKA (reference sequence). The CDR3 has 13 residues. Trimming removed 7 bases from V and 1 base from J; junction bases left unmatched: 4. The CDR3 spells CSGGQGTSYEQYF. The DNA of the CDR3 is TGCAGTGGGGGACAGGGGACTTCCTACGAGCAGTACTTC.

This clonotype showed up many times. The chain couples TRBV30 to TRBJ2-7; tentatively, D is TRBD1 (5 bases). The CDR3 sequence is 14 residues long. Germline assignment: CDR1 GTSNPN and CDR2 SVGIG (reference sequence). Trimming removed 3 bases at V and 4 bases at J, with 16 bases between. CDR3 coding DNA: TGTGCCTGGAGAGGGCAGGGTCTCTTGTACGAGCAGTACTTC. Residues: CAWRGQGLLYEQYF.

The V and J genes are TRBV4-1 and TRBJ2-7, with 7 bases that match TRBD2. CDR3 length: 15 amino acids. Unmatched junction bases numbered 6, after V lost 0 bases and J lost 4 bases. The V gene's germline CDR1 is MGHRA and CDR2 YSYEKL. CDR3 sequence (DNA): TGCGCCAGCAGCCAAGACGCAGGCGGGAGTTACGAGCAGTACTTC. Its translation: CASSQDAGGSYEQYF.

This clonotype has at least ten counts. The chain is built from TRBV28 and TRBJ2-1, with 9 bases that match TRBD2. The trim removed 3 bases at V and 6 bases at J, leaving 15 bases unmatched. Germline CDR1 and CDR2: MDHEN and SYDVKM. This CDR3 is 18 amino acids long. This CDR3 reads CASSFRLAGINGVNEQFF. The CDR3 DNA follows: TGTGCCAGCAGTTTTAGGCTAGCGGGAATAAACGGGGTCAATGAGCAGTTCTTC.

This clonotype showed up many times. The junction shows a germline mismatch at one end, possibly a read error. The chain's CDR3 is CASRLEGKGDEQFF. The CDR3 nucleotides are TGCGCCAGCCGCTTGGAGGGGAAAGGGGATGAGCAGTTCTTC. The V call is TRBV5-1, the J call TRBJ2-1; a weak D match, TRBD2 (6 bases). This CDR3 region has 14 residues. Germline CDR1 SGHRS, CDR2 YFSETQ.

This clonotype came up many times. J is TRBJ2-1 and V is TRBV4-1; TRBD1 is a possible D gene (5 bases). This CDR3 comprises 16 residues. The germline gives CDR1 MGHRA, CDR2 YSYEKL. V was trimmed by 3 bases and J by 0 bases, leaving 12 bases between them. The CDR3 region has the DNA TGCGCCAGCAGCCAGGGTCGACAGAGCTCCTACAATGAGCAGTTCTTC. Its translation is CASSQGRQSSYNEQFF.

A remark on this clonotype: A far larger clone is just one base off, so this is likely a read error. This CDR3 reads CASTRGREQYF. The CDR3 nucleotides are TGTGCCAGCACAAGGGGTCGTGAGCAGTACTTC. This rearrangement joins TRBV30 to TRBJ2-7, with a tentative D call TRBD1 (5 bases). V was cut by 8 bases and J by 7 bases, with 15 bases left in between. The CDR3 covers 11 residues. The V gene's germline CDR1 is GTSNPN and CDR2 SVGIG (reference sequence).

Concerning this clonotype: This likely stems from a read error, as it lies one base from a far larger clone. This sequence joins TRBV4-3 and TRBJ2-1; TRBD2 aligns across 10 bases. The CDR3 is 16 residues long. Germline assignment: CDR1 LGHNA and CDR2 YSLEER. V was pared by 7 bases and J by 7 bases, with 13 bases of the junction left unmatched. The CDR3 is CASIHRHLAGVNEQFF. The CDR3 bases are TGCGCCAGCATCCACCGACACCTAGCGGGAGTAAATGAGCAGTTCTTC.

This clonotype was counted ten times or more. DNA of the CDR3: TGTGCCAGCAGCTTAGCAGGGTACACTGAAGCTTTCTTT. This gives the protein CASSLAGYTEAFF. This chain joins TRBV7-2 and TRBJ1-1; D is ambiguous. Germline V gene data show CDR1 as SGHTA and CDR2 as FQGNSA. The CDR3 sequence is 13 residues long. Trimming pared 0 bases from V and 3 bases from J, leaving 5 bases between.

This clonotype was seen ten or more times. The V and J genes are TRBV7-2 and TRBJ2-7; D may be TRBD1 or TRBD2 (5 bases each). Trimming took off 3 bases at V and 5 bases at J, with 17 bases between the two ends. The CDR3 is made up of 15 amino acids. Germline lookup yields CDR1 SGHTA and CDR2 FQGNSA. CDR3 in amino acids: CASSFLGDPVDEQYF. In nucleotides, the CDR3 is TGTGCCAGCAGCTTCTTAGGGGACCCTGTCGACGAGCAGTACTTC.

This clonotype was picked up many times. The V call is TRBV7-2, the J call TRBJ2-1; D is undetermined. The CDR3 extends over 14 amino acids. Germline CDR1 is SGHTA and CDR2 is FQGNSA. Trimming cost V 1 base and J 6 bases, with 10 bases left between them. In DNA, the CDR3 is TGTGCCAGCAGCTTAGTTCCGCGGCGCAATGAGCAGTTCTTC. It yields the protein CASSLVPRRNEQFF.

The chain employs TRBV2 and TRBJ2-3; TRBD2 matches at 10 bases. The CDR3 spans 16 residues. V dropped 8 bases and J dropped 3; count of bases not matched to a gene: 11. Germline V gives CDR1 SNHLY, CDR2 FYNNEI. DNA of the CDR3: TGTGCCAGCGGGGTCCTAGCGGGAGCAGCAACAGATACGCAGTATTTT. Translated: CASGVLAGAATDTQYF.

There are many counts of this clonotype. The rearrangement joins TRBV29-1 to TRBJ2-3; TRBD1 agrees at 10 bases. The germline gives CDR1 SQVTM, CDR2 ANQGSEA. After removal of 7 bases from V and 4 bases from J, the junction contained 5 bases not matched to a gene. The CDR3 covers 13 residues. CDR3 nucleotide sequence: TGCAGCGCCGGGGACAGGGGTCCAGATACGCAGTATTTT. Amino acids: CSAGDRGPDTQYF.

The table lists this clonotype with many counts. The chain uses TRBV6-2 or TRBV6-3 and TRBJ1-5, with D unresolved. The CDR3 runs to 15 residues. CDR1 and CDR2 (germline): MNHEY, SVGEGT. Trimming stripped 6 bases from V and 4 bases from J, with 16 bases between. In nucleotides, the CDR3 is TGTGCCAGCAGACCCGATGGGCCAGCTAATCAGCCCCAGCATTTT. This gives the protein CASRPDGPANQPQHF.

This clonotype was observed many times. The V and J genes are TRBV6-2 or TRBV6-3 and TRBJ2-5, with D tentatively TRBD1 (5 bases). Germline-derived CDR1 and CDR2 are MNHEY and SVGEGT. V lost 2 bases to trimming and J lost 5 bases, with 9 bases between them. The CDR3 runs 13 residues. This chain's CDR3 is CASSYQGWETQYF. CDR3 bases: TGTGCCAGCAGTTACCAGGGCTGGGAGACCCAGTACTTC.

This clonotype was observed at least ten times. V usage is TRBV29-1 and J usage is TRBJ1-1; maybe TRBD1 (5 bases). The CDR3 runs 14 residues. Germline values: CDR1 SQVTM, CDR2 ANQGSEA. The V gene lost 7 bases and the J gene lost 4 bases, with 19 bases spanning the gap. CDR3 DNA: TGCAGCGCCCGCCGGGACTTAGGGGTCACTGAAGCTTTCTTT. Translating it yields CSARRDLGVTEAFF.